The clone carrying this TCR beta chain was seen repeatedly, ten times or more. Its target is unknown. This sample is part of a study of T cells in Graves' hyperthyroidism and ophthalmopathy. The CDR3 regions of TCR beta were amplified from RNA transcripts. An initial round of RT-PCR targeting the TCR CDR3 relied on the HTBI primer set. TCRdb called the multiplex PCR reads again in MiXCR, with one record for every CDR3 protein. The sample has under 500,000 distinct CDR3 sequences; over 12% are singletons. CDR3 size: 15 residues. V was cut by 3 bases and J by 6 bases, with 17 bases left in between. Germline CDR1 SGHNT, CDR2 YENEEA. Study findings and constraints: A model of 13 V-J pairs discriminated ophthalmopathy from stable hyperthyroidism.

Uncontrolled infection, other autoimmune disease, pregnancy or lactation barred patients from enrollment. The chain recombines TRBV11-3 with TRBJ1-1, with D unclear. The sequencing sample was made of blood. The TCR comes from a man aged 50 to 60 with Graves' ophthalmopathy. The CDR3 region is CASSFGDKEEAEAFF. For the CDR3, the DNA is TGTGCCAGCAGCTTTGGGGATAAGGAGGAAGCTGAAGCTTTCTTT.